This TCR beta chain is from a study of radiation and T cells in renal cell carcinoma. Study-level background: Nephrectomy followed 15 Gy stereotactic body radiation by 4 weeks. Study-wide results and limits: In blood, top tumor clones expanded by 2 weeks, shrinking by 4.

Produced via immunoSEQ multiplex PCR; TCRdb's table is partial and in-frame only. Here the sample spans 150,000 or so clones, roughly 90% being singletons. Points on this clone: Its antigen is as yet unknown.

Time point noted: baseline pretreatment blood. Treatment reported: 15 Gy SBRT to primary tumor, nephrectomy 4 weeks later. Serial blood draws occurred at baseline and 2 and 4 weeks post-SBRT. Clear cell pathology was present in this patient's renal cell carcinoma. CDR1 SGHRS and CDR2 YFSETQ come from the germline V gene. The CDR3 has 12 residues. The V end lost 4 bases, the J end lost 9 bases, and 11 bases lay between the germline ends. The source of this sequence is a woman between 70 and 85 years old with renal cell carcinoma. The sequencing here drew on blood, taken from a patient whose treatment included radiotherapy and nephrectomy. The chain is built from TRBV5-1 and TRBJ2-4; D is unclear. Written as DNA, the CDR3 is TGCGCCAGCAGCCCTCCCTCAGGCATTCAGTACTTC. The encoded protein is CASSPPSGIQYF. The full variable domain, its missing parts supplied by reference TRBV5-1 and TRBJ2-4, is KAGVTQTPRYLIKTRGQQVTLSCSPISGHRSVSWYQQTPGQGLQFLFEYFSETQRNKGNFPGRFSGRQFSNSRSEMNVSTLELGDSALYLCASSPPSGIQYFGAGTRLSVL.